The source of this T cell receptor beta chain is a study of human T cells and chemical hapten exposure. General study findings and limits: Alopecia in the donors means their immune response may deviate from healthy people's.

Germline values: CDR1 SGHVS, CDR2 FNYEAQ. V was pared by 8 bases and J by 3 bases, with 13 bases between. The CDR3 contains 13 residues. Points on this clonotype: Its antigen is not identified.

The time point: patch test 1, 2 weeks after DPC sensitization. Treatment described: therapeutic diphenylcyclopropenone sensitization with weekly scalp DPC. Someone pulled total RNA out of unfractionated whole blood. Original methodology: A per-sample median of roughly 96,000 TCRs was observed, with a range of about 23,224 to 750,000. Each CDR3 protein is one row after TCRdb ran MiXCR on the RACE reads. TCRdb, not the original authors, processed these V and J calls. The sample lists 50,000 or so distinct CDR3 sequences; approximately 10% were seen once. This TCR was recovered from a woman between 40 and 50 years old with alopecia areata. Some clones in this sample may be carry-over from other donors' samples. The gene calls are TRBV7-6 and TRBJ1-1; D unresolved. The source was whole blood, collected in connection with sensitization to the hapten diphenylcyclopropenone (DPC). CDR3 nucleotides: TGTGCCAGCGGAACCTGGAGAGACACTGAAGCTTTCTTT. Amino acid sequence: CASGTWRDTEAFF.